A selection of T cell receptor beta chains follows, all from one sample in a study of blood T cell repertoires in COVID-19. Profiling relied on immunoSEQ multiplex PCR, and the TCRdb table lists in-frame clones only, not all of them. Of under 50,000 clones in the sample, roughly 69% were seen once. The specimen was peripheral blood. These receptors all come from a man aged 80 or over with acute or convalescent COVID-19. CDR3s leave out the opening cysteine and the closing phenylalanine or tryptophan.

j_call v_call cdr3_aa
TRBJ2-5 TRBV5-1 ASSLGQGRETQY
TRBJ1-1 TRBV2 ASSALPTGLGTEAF
TRBJ1-2 TRBV14 ASSQAHGYGYT
TRBJ1-1 TRBV10-2 ASTGSRGGAEAF
TRBJ1-1 TRBV3-1/TRBV3-2 ASRPSRGGTEAF
TRBJ1-4 TRBV4-1 ASSREGATNEKLF
TRBJ2-1 TRBV7-8 ASSLVQNHNEQF
TRBJ1-2 TRBV19 ASSGTGSNYGYT
TRBJ2-7 TRBV11-3 ASSLDGDRGRYEQY
TRBJ2-1 TRBV5-6 ATARDRVSNEQF
TRBJ1-2 TRBV7-2 ASSPGTGATGYGYT
TRBJ1-2 TRBV5-6 ASQGVDDYGYT
TRBJ1-2 TRBV18 ASSLGEWESNYGYT
TRBJ1-6 TRBV6-4 ASSVLGRDNSPLH
TRBJ1-6 TRBV27 ASSSSRTGRNSPLH
TRBJ2-1 TRBV11-2 ASSSIAGARNEQF
TRBJ2-3 TRBV5-1 ASSLETSGSSTDTQY
TRBJ1-2 TRBV29-1 SAQDRAPNGYT
TRBJ2-1 TRBV7-3 ASSFLARDNEQF
TRBJ2-5 TRBV30 AWSPGGGETQY
TRBJ2-5 TRBV7-8 ASGQLAGGPGETQY
TRBJ2-7 TRBV5-1 ASSPVGAGVSEEQY
TRBJ1-5 TRBV7-6 ASSSDRNQPQH
TRBJ1-2 TRBV7-9 ASSPYYVRINYGYT
TRBJ2-2 TRBV27 ASSLMAGGASGELF
TRBJ1-2 TRBV25-1 ASSEWGGGANYGYT
TRBJ2-7 TRBV11-2 ASSLTRYEQY
TRBJ2-3 TRBV13 ASSRPLAGGADTQY
TRBJ1-1 TRBV2 ASTPWEKNTEAF
TRBJ1-5 TRBV19 ASSISITGYNQPQH
TRBJ1-1 TRBV11-3 ASSLGVQGFRAF
TRBJ1-5 TRBV19 ASSMEDRGFQPQH
TRBJ2-2 TRBV9 ASTVGSGVGELF
TRBJ2-1 TRBV5-6 ASSLVGLAGGVSEQF
TRBJ1-1 TRBV6-1 ASSEGDRGTEAF
TRBJ1-6 TRBV25-1 ASSEETASPLH
TRBJ2-1 TRBV18 ASSPPLAGGPNNEQF
TRBJ1-2 TRBV14 ASSQDGGKGYGYT
TRBJ1-5 TRBV5-6 ASSSLNQPQH
TRBJ1-1 TRBV28 ASSPQSMNTEAF
TRBJ1-1 TRBV7-9 ASNEGDLNTEAF
TRBJ2-2 TRBV4-3 ASSPSGATSNTGELF
TRBJ2-3 TRBV7-2 ASSPGGLAGGWGDTQY
TRBJ2-2 TRBV11-2 ATRYTGELF
TRBJ2-1 TRBV10-1 ASSDGGGNDEQF
TRBJ1-2 TRBV19 ASTSGTGGPYGYT
TRBJ2-1 TRBV6-6 ASRQWTAGYNEQF
TRBJ2-3 TRBV5-1 ASSLDRDTQY
TRBJ1-3 TRBV7-2 ASSWTGTGSGNTIY
TRBJ1-2 TRBV5-6 ASSGYRGNYGYT
TRBJ1-1 TRBV11-2 ASRYNQNTEAF
TRBJ1-4 TRBV7-2 ASSLDGQPNEKLF
TRBJ2-1 TRBV5-1 ASSPTRAGVYNEQF